This TCR delta chain stems from a study of gamma-delta chains in newborns, infants, children. Across the study: Polyclonal expansion of innate γδ T cells after birth follows microbial exposure.

There are 15 residues in the CDR3. Germline CDR1 and CDR2: GEAIGNYY and EKD. This clone was seen more than once but under ten times. This may come from a read error, since a much larger clone is one base off. TCRdb re-processed the reads using CATT. The sample includes roughly 7,100 delta-chain clones, around 0.6% seen only once; the top ten take around 15%. This sequence was found in a child who was a newborn, infant or young child, either healthy, febrile or measles-vaccinated (not recorded which). The chain employs TRDV2 and TRDJ1; perhaps TRDD3 as D (6 bases). The material sequenced was blood. CDR3 sequence reads: CACDTWGLYTDKPIF. As DNA, the CDR3 is TGTGCCTGTGACACCTGGGGGCTGTACACCGATAAACCCATCTTT.